This T cell receptor beta chain appears in the sequencing data of a study of blood T cells in healthy people across ages. This clonotype appeared a few times. Together with a sample-barcoded 5' primer, a J-beta primer mix was included in a second PCR lasting about 7 to 11 cycles. TCRdb re-called the 5' RACE reads through MiXCR, storing one row per CDR3 protein. The sample includes 750,000 or so distinct CDR3 sequences, approximately 25% seen only once; the top ten take 9.4%. The CDR3 consists of 14 residues. The germline V gene has CDR1 SQVTM and CDR2 ANQGSEA. These data were also filed under a second study, of T cells of mothers and their children. That study reports: All extracted RNA went into cDNA synthesis, about 1.6 ug per 15 ul.

Sequencing was carried out using blood. The V and J genes are TRBV29-1 and TRBJ2-3, with 7 bases identical to TRBD2. The receptor was isolated from a boy under 18 in good health. The CDR3 sequence is CGAVTRGSTDTQYF. The CDR3 DNA follows: TGCGGCGCTGTTACGCGGGGGAGCACAGATACGCAGTATTTT.